This T cell receptor beta chain was observed in a study of blood T cell repertoires in COVID-19. Study information: The analysed material was cDNA or gDNA that came from T cells, B-cell-depleted T cells, or PBMCs.

Germline lookup yields CDR1 SEHNR and CDR2 FQNEAQ (reference sequence). V shed 7 bases and J shed 2 bases, with 11 bases lying between them. This CDR3 spans 13 amino acids. Original handling: Estimation of nucleated cell counts relied on the amplification of reference gene primers. Sequenced by immunoSEQ multiplex PCR; TCRdb stores in-frame clones only, minus some. V and J calls and clone size follow that table, whereas D and trimming were derived from the DNA. This table holds more than 250,000 clones, roughly 87% found once. Sample: peripheral blood. V and J are TRBV7-9 and TRBJ1-2; D call uncertain. The clonotype comes from a man over 45 with active or convalescent COVID-19. CDR3 sequence (DNA): TGTGCCAGCACTATACAACAAAACTATGGCTACACCTTC. It yields the protein CASTIQQNYGYTF. Looking up the rest from reference TRBV7-9 and TRBJ1-2 gives the full variable domain: DTGVSQNPRHKITKRGQNVTFRCDPISEHNRLYWYRQTLGQGPEFLTYFQNEAQLEKSRLLSDRFSAERPKGSFSTLEIQRTEQGDSAMYLCASTIQQNYGYTFGSGTRLTVV.